This TCR beta chain was found in a study of blood T cells in healthy people across ages. The study's findings and limits: Roughly linear age-related decline in beta diversity appeared, significant by age roughly 40.

This CDR3 is 17 amino acids long. Looked up from germline, CDR1 is DFQATT and CDR2 is SNEGSKA (reference sequence). V was clipped by 7 bases and J by 0 bases; unmatched bases: 12. Every sample yielded at least 6.5 million isolated PBMCs. Combining a sample-barcoded 5' primer with a J-beta primer mix, a second PCR ran for about 7 to 12 cycles. TCRdb reanalysed the 5' RACE reads using MiXCR and keeps one entry per CDR3 protein. The sample has 1.4 million to 1.5 million distinct CDR3 sequences, 42% seen once. Of note for this clonotype: Its specificity is unknown.

The sequencing sample was made of blood. The rearrangement links TRBV20-1 to TRBJ2-3; TRBD2 agrees at 11 bases. The receptor comes from a woman between 18 and 29 years old in good health. The CDR3 nucleotides are TGCAGTGTGCCTAGCGGGAGGCGGAATCCTAGCACAGATACGCAGTATTTT. Residues: CSVPSGRRNPSTDTQYF.